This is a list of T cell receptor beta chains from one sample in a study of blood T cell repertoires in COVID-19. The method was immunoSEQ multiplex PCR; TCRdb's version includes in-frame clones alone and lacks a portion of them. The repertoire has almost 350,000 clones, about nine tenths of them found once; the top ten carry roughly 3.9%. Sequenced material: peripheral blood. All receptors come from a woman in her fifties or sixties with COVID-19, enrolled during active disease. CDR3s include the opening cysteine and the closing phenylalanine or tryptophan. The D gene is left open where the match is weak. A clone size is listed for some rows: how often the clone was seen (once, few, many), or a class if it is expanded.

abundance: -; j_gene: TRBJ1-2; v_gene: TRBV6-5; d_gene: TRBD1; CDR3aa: CASSYSDRVGGYTF; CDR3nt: TGTGCCAGCAGTTACTCTGACAGGGTGGGTGGCTACACCTTC
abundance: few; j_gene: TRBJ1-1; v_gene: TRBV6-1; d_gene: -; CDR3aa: CASSDRDTMNTEAFF; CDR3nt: TGTGCCAGCAGTGACAGGGACACCATGAACACTGAAGCTTTCTTT
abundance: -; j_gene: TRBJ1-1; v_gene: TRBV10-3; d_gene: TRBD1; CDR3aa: CATGDRANTEAFF; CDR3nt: TGTGCCACCGGGGACAGGGCAAACACTGAAGCTTTCTTT
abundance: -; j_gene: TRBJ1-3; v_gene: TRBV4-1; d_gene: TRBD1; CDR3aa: CASSQDPQGSLGNTIYF; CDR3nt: TGCGCCAGCAGCCAAGACCCACAGGGGAGTTTAGGAAACACCATATATTTT
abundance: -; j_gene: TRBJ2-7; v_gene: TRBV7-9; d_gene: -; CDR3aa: CASSSNRVFYEQYF; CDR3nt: TGTGCCAGCAGCTCTAACCGGGTATTCTACGAGCAGTACTTC
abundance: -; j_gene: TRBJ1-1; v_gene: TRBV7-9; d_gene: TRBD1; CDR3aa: CASSFSGQGGTEAFF; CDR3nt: TGTGCCAGCAGCTTCTCGGGACAGGGGGGCACTGAAGCTTTCTTT
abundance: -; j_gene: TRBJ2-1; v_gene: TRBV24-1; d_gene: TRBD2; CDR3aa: CATSDSRLAAAYNEQFF; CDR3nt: TGTGCCACCAGTGATTCTCGACTAGCGGCCGCCTACAATGAGCAGTTCTTC
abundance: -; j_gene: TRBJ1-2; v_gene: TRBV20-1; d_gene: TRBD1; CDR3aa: CSARDQGTEIF; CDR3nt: TGCAGTGCTAGAGATCAAGGGACAGAGATCTTC
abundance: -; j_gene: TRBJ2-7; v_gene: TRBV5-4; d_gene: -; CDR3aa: CASSLSPSYEQYF; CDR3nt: TGTGCCAGCAGCCTATCTCCCTCCTACGAGCAGTACTTC
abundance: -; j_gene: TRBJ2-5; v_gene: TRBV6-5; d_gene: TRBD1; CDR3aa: CASSRGRGETQYF; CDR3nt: TGTGCCAGCAGTAGGGGGCGCGGAGAGACCCAGTACTTC
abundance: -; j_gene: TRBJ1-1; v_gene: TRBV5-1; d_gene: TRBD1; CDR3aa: CASSPQGAPWDTEAFF; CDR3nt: TGCGCCAGCAGTCCACAGGGGGCCCCCTGGGACACTGAAGCTTTCTTT
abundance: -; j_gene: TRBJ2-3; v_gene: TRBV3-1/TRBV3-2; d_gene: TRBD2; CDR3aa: CASSRGGANTDTQYF; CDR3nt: TGTGCCAGCAGCCGCGGGGGGGCCAACACAGATACGCAGTATTTT
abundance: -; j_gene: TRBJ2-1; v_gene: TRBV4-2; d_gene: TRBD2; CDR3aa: CASSAGPSGGFYNEQFF; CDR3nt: TGTGCCAGCAGCGCCGGACCCAGCGGGGGCTTCTACAATGAGCAGTTCTTC
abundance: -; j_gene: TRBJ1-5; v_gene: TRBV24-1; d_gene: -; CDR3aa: CATNANFRDQPQHF; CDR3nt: TGTGCCACCAATGCTAATTTTCGGGATCAGCCCCAGCATTTT
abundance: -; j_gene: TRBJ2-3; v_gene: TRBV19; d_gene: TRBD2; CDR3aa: CASSIRISGGASDTQYF; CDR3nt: TGTGCCAGTAGTATCCGGATTAGCGGGGGGGCCTCAGATACGCAGTATTTT
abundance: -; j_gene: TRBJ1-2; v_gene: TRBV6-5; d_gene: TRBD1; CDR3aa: CASRGTATRGYTF; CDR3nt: TGTGCCAGCAGGGGGACAGCCACGCGGGGCTACACCTTC
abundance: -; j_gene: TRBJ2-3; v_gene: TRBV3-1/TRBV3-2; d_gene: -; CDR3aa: CASSPSLRGTDTQYF; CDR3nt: TGTGCCAGCAGCCCGTCTTTGCGGGGCACAGATACGCAGTATTTT
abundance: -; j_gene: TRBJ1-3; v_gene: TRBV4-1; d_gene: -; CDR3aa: CASSTRQDTAIYF; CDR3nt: TGCGCCAGCAGCACCCGACAGGACACCGCCATATATTTT
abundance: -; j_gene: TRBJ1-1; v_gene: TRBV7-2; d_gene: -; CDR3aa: CASSLEQLNTEAFF; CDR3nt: TGTGCCAGCAGCTTAGAACAGCTTAACACTGAAGCTTTCTTT
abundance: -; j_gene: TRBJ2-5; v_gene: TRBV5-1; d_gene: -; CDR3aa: CASSFGLATQETQYF; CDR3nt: TGCGCCAGCAGCTTTGGGCTAGCGACCCAAGAGACCCAGTACTTC
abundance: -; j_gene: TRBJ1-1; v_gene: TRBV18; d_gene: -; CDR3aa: CASSPPTRQNTEAFF; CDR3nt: TGTGCCAGCTCACCACCGACCAGACAGAACACTGAAGCTTTCTTT
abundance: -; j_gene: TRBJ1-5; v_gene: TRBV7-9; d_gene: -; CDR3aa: CASSPGTNSNQPQHF; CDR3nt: TGTGCCAGCAGCCCCGGGACTAATAGCAATCAGCCCCAGCATTTT
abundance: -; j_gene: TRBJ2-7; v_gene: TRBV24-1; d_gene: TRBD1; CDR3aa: CAILPRDRGRGDEQYF; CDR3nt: TGTGCCATCCTCCCCCGGGACAGGGGCCGCGGGGACGAGCAGTACTTC
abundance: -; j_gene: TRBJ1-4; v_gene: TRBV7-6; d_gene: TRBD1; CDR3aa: CASSLAGTGALKLFF; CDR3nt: TGTGCCAGCAGCTTAGCCGGGACAGGGGCCCTAAAACTGTTTTTT
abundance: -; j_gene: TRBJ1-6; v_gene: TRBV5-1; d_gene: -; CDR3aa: CASSLASAQGDSPLHF; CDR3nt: TGCGCCAGCAGCTTGGCCTCAGCACAGGGTGATTCACCCCTCCACTTT
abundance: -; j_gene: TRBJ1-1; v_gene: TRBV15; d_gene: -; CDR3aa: CATSREGARVGAEAFF; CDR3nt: TGTGCCACCAGCAGAGAGGGTGCCAGGGTTGGAGCTGAAGCTTTCTTT
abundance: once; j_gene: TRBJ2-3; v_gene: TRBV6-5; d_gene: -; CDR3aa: CASSPTGETDTQYF; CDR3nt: TGTGCCAGCAGTCCGACGGGGGAAACAGATACGCAGTATTTT
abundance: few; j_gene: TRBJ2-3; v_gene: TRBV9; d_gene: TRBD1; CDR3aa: CASSPNTGGGGTDTQYF; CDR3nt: TGTGCCAGCAGCCCCAATACAGGGGGCGGTGGCACAGATACGCAGTATTTT
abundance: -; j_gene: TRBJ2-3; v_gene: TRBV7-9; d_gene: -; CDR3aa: CASSLVVGGARTDTQYF; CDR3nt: TGTGCCAGCAGCTTAGTGGTAGGCGGGGCCCGCACAGATACGCAGTATTTT
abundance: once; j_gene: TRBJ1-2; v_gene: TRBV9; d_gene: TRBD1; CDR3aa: CASSPFVGQGGGYTF; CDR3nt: TGTGCCAGCAGCCCTTTCGTGGGACAGGGGGGAGGCTACACCTTC
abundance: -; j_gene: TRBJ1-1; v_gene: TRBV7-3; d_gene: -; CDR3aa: CASSLIRNTEAFF; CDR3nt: TGTGCCAGCAGCTTAATTCGGAACACTGAAGCTTTCTTT
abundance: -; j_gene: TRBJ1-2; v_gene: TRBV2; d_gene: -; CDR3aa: CASSASNYGYTF; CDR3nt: TGTGCCAGCAGTGCTAGTAACTATGGCTACACCTTC
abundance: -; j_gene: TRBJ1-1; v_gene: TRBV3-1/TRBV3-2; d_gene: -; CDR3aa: CASSQDRGEPPEAFF; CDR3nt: TGTGCCAGCAGCCAAGATCGGGGGGAGCCGCCTGAAGCTTTCTTT
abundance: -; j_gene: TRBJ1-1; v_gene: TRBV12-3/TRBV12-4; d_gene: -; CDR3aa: CASSLLRREAFF; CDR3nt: TGTGCCAGCAGTTTATTACGGCGGGAAGCTTTCTTT